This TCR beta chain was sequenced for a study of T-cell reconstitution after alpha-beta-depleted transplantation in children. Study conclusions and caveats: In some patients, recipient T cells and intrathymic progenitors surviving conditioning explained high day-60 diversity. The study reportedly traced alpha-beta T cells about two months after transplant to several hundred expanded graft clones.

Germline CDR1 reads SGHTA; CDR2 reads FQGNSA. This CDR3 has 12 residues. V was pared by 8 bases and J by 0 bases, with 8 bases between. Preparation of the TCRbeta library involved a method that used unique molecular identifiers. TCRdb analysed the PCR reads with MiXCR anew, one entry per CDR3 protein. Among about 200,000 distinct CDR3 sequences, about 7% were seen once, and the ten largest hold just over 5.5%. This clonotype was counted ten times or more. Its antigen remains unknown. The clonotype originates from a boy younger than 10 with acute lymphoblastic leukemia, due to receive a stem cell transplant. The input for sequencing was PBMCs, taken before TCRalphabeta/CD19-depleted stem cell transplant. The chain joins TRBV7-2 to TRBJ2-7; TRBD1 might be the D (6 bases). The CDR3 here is CASGGNSYEQYF. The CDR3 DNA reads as TGTGCCAGCGGGGGCAACTCCTACGAGCAGTACTTC. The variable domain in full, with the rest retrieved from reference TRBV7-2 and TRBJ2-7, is GAGVSQSPSNKVTEKGKDVELRCDPISGHTALYWYRQSLGQGLEFLIYFQGNSAPDKSGLPSDRFSAERTGGSVSTLTIQRTQQEDSAVYLCASGGNSYEQYFGPGTRLTVT.